This T cell receptor beta chain was sequenced for a study of control samples from healthy donors and cancer patients. Here immunoSEQ multiplex PCR was the method, and the copy in TCRdb shows in-frame clones only, minus some. The table lists 80,000 to 100,000 clones, about 90% of them singletons. Germline V gives CDR1 SGHDT, CDR2 YYEEEE. This CDR3 region has 14 residues. Trimming pared 0 bases from V and 7 bases from J, leaving 14 bases between. A single count supports this clone. This clonotype was sampled from a man aged 30 to 45 in good health. The genes are TRBV5-6 and TRBJ2-7, with D possibly TRBD1 on 5 matching bases. The sequencing input was blood. The CDR3 DNA sequence: TGTGCCAGCAGCTTGGGCCAGGGTGGGGTGGAGCAGTACTTC. Its translation is CASSLGQGGVEQYF.